Included here is one T cell receptor beta chain sequence, with context. Generated by immunoSEQ multiplex PCR, the TCRdb table keeps only in-frame clones and is missing some. This sample has some 97,000 clones, with around 92% found just once. The data were taken from a study of siplizumab effects on memory and regulatory T cells. Sequences were obtained from CD4+ T cells sorted from blood. The sequence came from a human donor in good health. Some clones in this sample may be carry-over from other donors' samples.

Here the CDR3 DNA reads TGTGCCAGCAGCATCGGACCGGGACAGACCTACGAGCAGTACTTC. Translating it yields CASSIGPGQTYEQYF. V gene TRBV7-2 combines with J gene TRBJ2-7; 7 bases fit TRBD1. CDR1 and CDR2 (germline): SGHTA, FQGNSA. The CDR3 has 15 residues. Trimming took 5 bases from V and 2 from J; bases not matched to a gene: 9.